This TCR beta chain stems from a study of T cell responses to AZD1222 COVID-19 vaccine. CDR1 and CDR2 from the germline V gene are SGDLS and YYNGEE. The CDR3 contains 14 residues. Trimming took off 4 bases at V and 3 bases at J, with 13 bases between the two ends. Data came from immunoSEQ multiplex PCR; TCRdb stores just in-frame clones and leaves some out. The sample shows around 170,000 clones, 90% of them seen only once. Points from the study as a whole: Donors, mostly white British, included more females; clonal diversity was possibly underestimated. Nearly half of unique spike-specific TCRs reportedly avoided B.1.351 and B.1.1.7 mutated regions. Recipients of AZD1222 seropositive at baseline numbered only five or six.

As concerns this clone: Its matching antigen is unknown.

The sequenced sample was peripheral blood, obtained on day 0 of AZD1222 vaccination. The origin of this receptor is an adult in good health. This rearrangement joins TRBV9 to TRBJ1-2, with D possibly matching TRBD1 (6 bases). CDR3 protein: CASSMDSSYYGYTF. The CDR3 DNA sequence: TGTGCCAGCAGCATGGACAGCTCCTACTATGGCTACACCTTC.